In this sample, the clone carrying this TCR beta chain turned up once. Its antigen is as yet unknown. Trimming took off 6 bases at V and 0 bases at J, with 15 bases between the two ends. Germline loops: CDR1 MNHEY, CDR2 SVGAGI. The CDR3 extends over 15 amino acids. This sample was taken from a study of OX40 agonist ivuxolimab in advanced cancers. Background on the study: With a range of roughly 20 to 80, age averaged about 58 years, and nearly 85% were male.

Study results and limitations: Averaging showed that CD8+ T cells had more expanded clones than CD4+ did.

The data were produced by immunoSEQ multiplex PCR, yet TCRdb's version contains in-frame clones alone and is incomplete. The data contain tens of thousands of clones, roughly 86% of them singletons. The genes are TRBV6-5 and TRBJ2-7, with a possible D match to TRBD2 (6 bases). This TCR derives from an adult with an advanced solid tumor such as melanoma, head and neck, liver or kidney cancer. The sequencing used CD4+ or CD8+ T cells sorted from blood, collected in a trial of the OX40 agonist ivuxolimab. CDR3 in DNA: TGTGCCAGCAGCCCTACTCTGGGGGGCTCCTACGAGCAGTACTTC. Translated, it gives CASSPTLGGSYEQYF.